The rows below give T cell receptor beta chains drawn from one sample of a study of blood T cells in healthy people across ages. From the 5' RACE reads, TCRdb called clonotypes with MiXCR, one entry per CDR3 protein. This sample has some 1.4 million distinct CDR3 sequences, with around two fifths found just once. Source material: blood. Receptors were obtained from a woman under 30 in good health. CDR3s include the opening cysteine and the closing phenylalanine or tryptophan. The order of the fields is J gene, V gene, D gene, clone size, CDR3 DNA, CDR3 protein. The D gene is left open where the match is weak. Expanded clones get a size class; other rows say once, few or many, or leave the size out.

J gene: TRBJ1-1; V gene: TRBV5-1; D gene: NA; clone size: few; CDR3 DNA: TGCGCCAGCAGCCAAGGCAGGACGGGATCGAACACTGAAGCTTTCTTT; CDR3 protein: CASSQGRTGSNTEAFF
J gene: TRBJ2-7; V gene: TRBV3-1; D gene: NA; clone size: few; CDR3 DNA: TGTGCCAGCAGCGAGGGAGTCCCCTACGAGCAGTACTTC; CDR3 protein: CASSEGVPYEQYF
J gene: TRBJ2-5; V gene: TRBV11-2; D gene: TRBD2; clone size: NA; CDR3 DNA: TGTGCCAGCAGCACCGGACTAGCGGGGGGTCCCCAAGAGACCCAGTACTTC; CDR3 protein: CASSTGLAGGPQETQYF
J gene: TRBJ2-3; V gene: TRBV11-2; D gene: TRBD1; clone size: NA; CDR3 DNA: TGTGCCAGCAGCTGGACAGGGGGTTCGGATACGCAGTATTTT; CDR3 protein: CASSWTGGSDTQYF
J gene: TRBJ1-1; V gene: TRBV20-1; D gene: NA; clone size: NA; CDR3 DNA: TGCAGTGCTAGAAATCTCGAGGGGACTGAAGCTTTCTTT; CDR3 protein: CSARNLEGTEAFF
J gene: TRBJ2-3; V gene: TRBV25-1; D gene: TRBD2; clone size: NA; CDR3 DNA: TGTGCCAGCAGTGAATATAAAGGACTAGCAGGAGATACGCAGTATTTT; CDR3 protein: CASSEYKGLAGDTQYF
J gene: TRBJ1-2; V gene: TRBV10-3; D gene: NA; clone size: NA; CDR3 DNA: TGTGCCATCAGTCCGGCGACCTATGGCTACACCTTC; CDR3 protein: CAISPATYGYTF
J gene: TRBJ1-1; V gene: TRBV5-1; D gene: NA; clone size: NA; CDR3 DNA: TGCGCCAGCAGCTTGGGACCCCAGGGCCCCCGAATGAACACTGAAGCTTTCTTT; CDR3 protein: CASSLGPQGPRMNTEAFF
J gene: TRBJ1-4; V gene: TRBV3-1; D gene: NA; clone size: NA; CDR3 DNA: TGTGCCAGCAGCCAGCGGGGGGCGCGTGATAAACTGTTTTTT; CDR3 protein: CASSQRGARDKLFF
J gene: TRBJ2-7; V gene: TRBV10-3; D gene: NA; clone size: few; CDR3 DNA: TGTGCCATCCAGGGAGGCGGGGAGGTCTCCTACGAGCAGTACTTC; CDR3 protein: CAIQGGGEVSYEQYF
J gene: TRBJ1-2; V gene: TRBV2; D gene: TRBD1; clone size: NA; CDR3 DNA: TGTGCCAGCAGACGGGACAGGGGACCTAACTATGGCTACACCTTC; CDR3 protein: CASRRDRGPNYGYTF
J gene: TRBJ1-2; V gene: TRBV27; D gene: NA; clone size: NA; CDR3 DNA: TGTGCCAGCAGCCCAGGCGACTGGGCTGTTACGAACTATGGCTACACCTTC; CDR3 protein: CASSPGDWAVTNYGYTF
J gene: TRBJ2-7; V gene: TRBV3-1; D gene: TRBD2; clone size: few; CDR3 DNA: TGTGCCAGCAGCCAAATGACGGGGGGACCAGACGAGCAGTACTTC; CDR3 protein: CASSQMTGGPDEQYF
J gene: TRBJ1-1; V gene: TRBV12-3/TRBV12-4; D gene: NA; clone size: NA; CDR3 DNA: TGTGCCAGCACCCCCCGGACGGTGAACACTGAAGCTTTCTTT; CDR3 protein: CASTPRTVNTEAFF
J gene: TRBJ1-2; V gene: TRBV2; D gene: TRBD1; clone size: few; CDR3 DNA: TGTGCCAGTAGTGAAATCGGGACAGGGGGCGCCCCGCTCACCTTC; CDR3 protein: CASSEIGTGGAPLTF
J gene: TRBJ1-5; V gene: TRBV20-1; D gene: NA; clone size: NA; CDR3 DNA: TGCAGTGCAAGACAGGACACCCTAGGGCCCCAGCATTTT; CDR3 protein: CSARQDTLGPQHF
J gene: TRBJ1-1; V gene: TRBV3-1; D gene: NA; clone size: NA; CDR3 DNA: TGTGCCAGCAGCGGGCGGGGGGGTGGTGAAGCTTTCTTT; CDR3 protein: CASSGRGGGEAFF
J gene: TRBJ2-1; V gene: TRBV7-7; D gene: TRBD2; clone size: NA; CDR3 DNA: TGTGCCAGCAGCAAAAGACTAGCGGGAGAAAAGACCCAGTTCTTC; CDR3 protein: CASSKRLAGEKTQFF
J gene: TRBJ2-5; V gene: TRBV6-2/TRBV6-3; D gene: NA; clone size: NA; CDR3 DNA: TGTGCCAACCGGGACGCCGACCAAGAGACCCAGTACTTC; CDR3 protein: CANRDADQETQYF
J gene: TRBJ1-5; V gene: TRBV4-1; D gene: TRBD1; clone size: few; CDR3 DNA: TGCGCCAGCAGCCAAGGGACGACAGGGGTGCAGCCCCAGCATTTT; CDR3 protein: CASSQGTTGVQPQHF
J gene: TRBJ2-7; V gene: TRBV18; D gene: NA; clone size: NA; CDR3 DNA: TGTGCCAGCTCACCAAAGGAACAGGGTTTCGAGCAGTACTTC; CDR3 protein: CASSPKEQGFEQYF
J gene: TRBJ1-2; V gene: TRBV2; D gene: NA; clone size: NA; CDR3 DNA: TGTGCCAGCATCTTTTGGACGGAAAGCTATGGCTACACCTTC; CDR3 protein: CASIFWTESYGYTF
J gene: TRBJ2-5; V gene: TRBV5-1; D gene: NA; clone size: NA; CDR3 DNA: TGCGCCAGCAGCGGGACTGAGAATACCCAGTACTTC; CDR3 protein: CASSGTENTQYF
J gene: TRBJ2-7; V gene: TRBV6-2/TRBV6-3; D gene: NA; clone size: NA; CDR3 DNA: TGTGCCAGCAATATGGTCGGCGGGACGAACGAGCAGTACTTC; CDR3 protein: CASNMVGGTNEQYF
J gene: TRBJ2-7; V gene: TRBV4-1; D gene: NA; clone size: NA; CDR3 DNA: TGCGCCAGCAGCCAGAGAGCGGAACCCTACGAGCAGTACTTC; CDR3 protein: CASSQRAEPYEQYF
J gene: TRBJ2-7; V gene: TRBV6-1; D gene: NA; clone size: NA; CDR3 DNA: TGTGCCAGCAGCCGAAGCGTCAGCTCCTACGAGCAGTACTTC; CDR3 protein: CASSRSVSSYEQYF
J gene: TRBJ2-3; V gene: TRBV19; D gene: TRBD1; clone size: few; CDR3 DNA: TGTGACAGTAGTTTCGGACAGGTTACAGATACGCAGTATTTT; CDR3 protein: CDSSFGQVTDTQYF
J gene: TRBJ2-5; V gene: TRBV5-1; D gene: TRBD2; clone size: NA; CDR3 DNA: TGCGCCAGCAGCTTCAGCGGGGCTAACCAAGAGACCCAGTACTTC; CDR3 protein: CASSFSGANQETQYF
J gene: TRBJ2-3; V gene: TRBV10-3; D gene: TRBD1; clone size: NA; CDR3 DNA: TGTGCCATCAGTGCGGGACAGGGCCCAGGAGCAGATACGCAGTATTTT; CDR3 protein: CAISAGQGPGADTQYF
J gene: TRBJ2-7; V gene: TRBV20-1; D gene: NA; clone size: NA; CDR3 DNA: TGCAGTGCTAGGCCTGGGGGGGGCCACTACAATGAGCAGTACTTC; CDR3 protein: CSARPGGGHYNEQYF
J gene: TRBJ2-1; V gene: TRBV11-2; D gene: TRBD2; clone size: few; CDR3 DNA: TGTGCCAGCAGCGTATACTCCGGGACTAGCGGGAGCAATGAGCAGTTCTTC; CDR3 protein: CASSVYSGTSGSNEQFF
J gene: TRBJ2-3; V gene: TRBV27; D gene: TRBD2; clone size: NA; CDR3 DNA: TGTGCCGGCAGTAGCCCCGGGGCTAGCGGGGTCCCAGATACGCAGTATTTT; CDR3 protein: CAGSSPGASGVPDTQYF
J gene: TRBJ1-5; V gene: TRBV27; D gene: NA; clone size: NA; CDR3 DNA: TGTGCCAGCAGTCCCTCCGGGGCAGTCAGCAATCAGCCCCAGCATTTT; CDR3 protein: CASSPSGAVSNQPQHF
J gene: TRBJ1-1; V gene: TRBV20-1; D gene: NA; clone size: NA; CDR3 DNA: TGCAGTGCTAGAGCCCCTCCTAACGTAGGGGTCACTGAAGCTTTCTTT; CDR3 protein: CSARAPPNVGVTEAFF
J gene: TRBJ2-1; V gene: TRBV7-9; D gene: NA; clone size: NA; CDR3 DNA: TGTGCCAGCAAGCCGGGAGGACAGGGTTCCTACAATGAGCAGTTCTTC; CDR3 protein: CASKPGGQGSYNEQFF
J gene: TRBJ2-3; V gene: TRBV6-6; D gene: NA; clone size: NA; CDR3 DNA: TGTGCCAGCAGTTACCGGGAGACGAGGACAGATACGCAGTATTTT; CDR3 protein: CASSYRETRTDTQYF
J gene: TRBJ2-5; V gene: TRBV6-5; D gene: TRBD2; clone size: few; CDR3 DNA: TGTGCCAGCAGTTACCTAGCGGGGGGCGGTGAGACCCAGTACTTC; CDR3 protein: CASSYLAGGGETQYF
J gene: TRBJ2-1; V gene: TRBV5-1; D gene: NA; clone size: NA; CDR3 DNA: TGCGCCAGCAGCTCGTTAAGCGTCGTGTCCCCGAGTGAGCAGTTCTTC; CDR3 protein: CASSSLSVVSPSEQFF
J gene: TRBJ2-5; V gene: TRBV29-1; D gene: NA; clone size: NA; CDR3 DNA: TGCAGCGTTGAAGATCACAGGGTGGATAAGCAGACCCAGTACTTC; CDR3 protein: CSVEDHRVDKQTQYF
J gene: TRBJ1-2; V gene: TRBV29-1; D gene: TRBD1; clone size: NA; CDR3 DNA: TGCAGCGTTGTGGAAGTTAGTGACAGGGGATTTTCTAACTATGGCTACACCTTC; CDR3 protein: CSVVEVSDRGFSNYGYTF
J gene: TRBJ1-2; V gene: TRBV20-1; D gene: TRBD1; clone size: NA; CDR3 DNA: TGCAGTGCTAGAGAACTTACAGGGGTCTACTATGGCTACACCTTC; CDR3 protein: CSARELTGVYYGYTF
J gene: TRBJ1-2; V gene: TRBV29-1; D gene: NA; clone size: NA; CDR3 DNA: TGCAGCGTTGAGGGGGGTCAACAGGGTAGTTATGGCTACACCTTC; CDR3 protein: CSVEGGQQGSYGYTF
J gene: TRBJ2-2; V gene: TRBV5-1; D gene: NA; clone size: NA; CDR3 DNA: TGCGCCAGCAGCTGGGCCGGGACCACAGGGATCGGGGAGCTGTTTTTT; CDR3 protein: CASSWAGTTGIGELFF
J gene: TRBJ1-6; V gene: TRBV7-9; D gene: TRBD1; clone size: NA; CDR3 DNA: TGTGCCAACAGCTGGGACAGGAAAACATCGAGTAATTCACCCCTCCACTTT; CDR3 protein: CANSWDRKTSSNSPLHF
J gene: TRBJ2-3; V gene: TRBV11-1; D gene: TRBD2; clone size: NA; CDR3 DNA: TGTGCCAGCAGCTTTTCCAGCGGGAAAGCCTCAGATACGCAGTATTTT; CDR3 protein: CASSFSSGKASDTQYF